What follows are 8 T cell receptor beta chains derived from one specimen sequenced in a study of blood T cell repertoires in COVID-19. Assay: immunoSEQ multiplex PCR; the TCRdb copy retains only in-frame clones and omits some. The sample has under 450,000 clones, roughly nine tenths seen once. The sample taken for sequencing was PBMCs or T cells enriched from blood (not recorded which). Receptors were obtained from a woman between 25 and 40 years old who had recovered from COVID-19.

The chain recombines TRBV18 with TRBJ1-3; D not certain. Trimming removed 5 bases from V and 2 bases from J, with 16 bases in between. This CDR3 contains 16 residues. CDR1 is KGHSH and CDR2 is LQKENI in the germline V gene. Here the CDR3 reads CASSDWAKKAGNTIYF. CDR3 sequence (DNA): TGTGCCAGCTCAGATTGGGCGAAGAAAGCTGGAAACACCATATATTTT. Full variable domain (outside the CDR3, taken from reference TRBV18 and TRBJ1-3): NAGVMQNPRHLVRRRGQEARLRCSPMKGHSHVYWYRQLPEEGLKFMVYLQKENIIDESGMPKERFSAEFPKEGPSILRIQQVVRGDSAAYFCASSDWAKKAGNTIYFGEGSWLTVV.

The genes are TRBV7-2 and TRBJ1-4; 7 positions agree with TRBD1. V trimming: 4 bases; J trimming: 0 bases; junction bases outside the gene matches: 11. Germline V gene lookup returns CDR1 SGHTA and CDR2 FQGNSA. The CDR3 sequence is 18 residues long. The CDR3 here is CASSSTWGQRATNEKLFF. CDR3 DNA: TGTGCCAGCAGCTCTACGTGGGGACAGAGAGCAACTAATGAAAAACTGTTTTTT.

This clone was seen only a few times. Its ends do not fully match the called genes, so a read error is possible. V is TRBV7-7 and J is TRBJ2-5; 11 bases match TRBD2. The CDR3 is made up of 19 amino acids. Germline V gene data show CDR1 as SSHAT and CDR2 as FNYEAQ (reference sequence). The CDR3, as DNA: TGTGCTAGCAGCCCCCGTGGGGTAGCGGGAGGGCCTTGGCAAGAGACCCAGTACTTC. Encoded protein: CASSPRGVAGGPWQETQYF.

The chain carries TRBV25-1 and TRBJ1-1; D remains ambiguous. Trimming pared 6 bases from V and 0 bases from J, leaving 14 bases between. This CDR3 has 15 residues. Germline V lookup: CDR1 MGHDK, CDR2 SYGVNS. DNA of the CDR3: TGTGCCAGCAGCCGGCGGGGAGTCATGAACACTGAAGCTTTCTTT. Amino acids: CASSRRGVMNTEAFF.

The rearrangement links TRBV6-5 to TRBJ1-1; no firm D call. CDR1 is MNHEY and CDR2 is SVGAGI in the germline V gene. This CDR3 region has 15 residues. V was pared by 0 bases and J by 3 bases, with 11 bases between. CDR3 sequence reads: CASSYSISLDTEAFF. The CDR3 DNA reads TGTGCCAGCAGTTACTCGATTTCCCTAGACACTGAAGCTTTCTTT.

Of note for this clone: This sample includes further DNA sequences coding for the same CDR3. The gene calls are TRBV9 and TRBJ1-2; possibly TRBD1 for D (6 bases). The V gene's germline CDR1 is SGDLS and CDR2 YYNGEE. CDR3 length equals 15 residues. The V end lost 0 bases, the J end lost 2 bases, and 11 bases lay between the germline ends. CDR3 coding DNA: TGTGCCAGCAGCGTAGCCACAGGGCCCAACTATGGCTACACCTTC. This codes for CASSVATGPNYGYTF. Using reference TRBV9 and TRBJ1-2 for the parts outside the CDR3, the full variable domain is DSGVTQTPKHLITATGQRVTLRCSPRSGDLSVYWYQQSLDQGLQFLIQYYNGEERAKGNILERFSAQQFPDLHSELNLSSLELGDSALYFCASSVATGPNYGYTFGSGTRLTVV.

The J gene is TRBJ1-1, the V gene TRBV6-5; D possibly corresponds to TRBD1 (5 bases). Germline lookup yields CDR1 MNHEY and CDR2 SVGAGI. V dropped 7 bases and J dropped 4 bases, with 19 bases sitting between them. The CDR3 consists of 15 residues. The CDR3, as DNA: TGTGCCAGCACCCCTGGGCAGGGATTGGGCACTGAAGCTTTCTTT. It yields the protein CASTPGQGLGTEAFF.

The CDR3: CASSITWTGIYEQYF. Here the CDR3 DNA reads TGTGCCAGTAGTATCACCTGGACAGGGATCTACGAGCAGTACTTC. The rearrangement links TRBV19 to TRBJ2-7; 8 bases line up with TRBD1. The ends lost 3 bases at V and 3 bases at J; junction bases unmatched: 7. CDR3 length: 15 residues. CDR1 and CDR2 from the germline V gene are LNHDA and SQIVND (reference sequence). The whole variable domain, filled in from reference TRBV19 and TRBJ2-7, reads DGGITQSPKYLFRKEGQNVTLSCEQNLNHDAMYWYRQDPGQGLRLIYYSQIVNDFQKGDIAEGYSVSREKKESFPLTVTSAQKNPTAFYLCASSITWTGIYEQYFGPGTRLTVT.